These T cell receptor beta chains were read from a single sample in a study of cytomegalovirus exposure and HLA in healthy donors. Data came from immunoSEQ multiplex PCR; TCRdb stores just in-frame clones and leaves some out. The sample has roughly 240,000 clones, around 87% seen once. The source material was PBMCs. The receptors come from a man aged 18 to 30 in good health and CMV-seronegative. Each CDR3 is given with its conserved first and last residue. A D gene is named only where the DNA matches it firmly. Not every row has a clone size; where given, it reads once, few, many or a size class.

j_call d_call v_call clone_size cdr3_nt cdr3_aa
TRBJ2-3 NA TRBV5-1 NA TGCGCCAGCGGGAGCGAAGCCACAGATACGCAGTATTTT CASGSEATDTQYF
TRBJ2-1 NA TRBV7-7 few TGTGCCAGCAGCAGCGGGCGGGCAGGGGGGAATGAGCAGTTCTTC CASSSGRAGGNEQFF
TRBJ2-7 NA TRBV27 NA TGTGCCAGCAAACAATCCACAGGGTCCTACGAGCAGTACTTC CASKQSTGSYEQYF
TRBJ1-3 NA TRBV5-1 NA TGCGCCAGCAGCTTGGACAGTACTCAAAACACCATATATTTT CASSLDSTQNTIYF
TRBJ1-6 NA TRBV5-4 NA TGTGCCAGCAGCTTAGTGGGGGCTCGAAATAATTCACCCCTCCACTTT CASSLVGARNNSPLHF
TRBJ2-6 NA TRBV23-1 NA TGCGCCAGCAGTAGGAGGGATAACGCCTCTGGGGCCAACGTCCTGACTTTC CASSRRDNASGANVLTF
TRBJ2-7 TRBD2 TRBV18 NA TGTGCCAGCTCACCAACTCCTAGCGGATACGAGCAGTACTTC CASSPTPSGYEQYF
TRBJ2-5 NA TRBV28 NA TGTGCCAGCAGTTCTAGCCCCTCGGAGACCCAGTACTTC CASSSSPSETQYF
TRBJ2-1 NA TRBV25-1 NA TGTGCCAGCAGGCTCCGAGGAGGAAACAATGAGCAGTTCTTC CASRLRGGNNEQFF
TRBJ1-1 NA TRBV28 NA TGTGCCAGCATACAACAGGGCACCATGAACACTGAAGCTTTCTTT CASIQQGTMNTEAFF
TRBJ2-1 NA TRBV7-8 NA TGTGCCAGCAGCCCCGGACAGCCCTCCTACAATGAGCAGTTCTTC CASSPGQPSYNEQFF
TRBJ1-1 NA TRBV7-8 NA TGTGCCACCATACCAAAATTAGGGCTCGGGAGGGCTGAAGCTTTCTTT CATIPKLGLGRAEAFF
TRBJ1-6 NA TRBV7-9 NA TGTGCCAGCAGCTTAGATCAGGGAAATTCACCCCTCCACTTT CASSLDQGNSPLHF
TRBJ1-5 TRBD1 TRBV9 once TGTGCCGACGTACAGGGGTTTAGCAATCAGCCCCAGCATTTT CADVQGFSNQPQHF
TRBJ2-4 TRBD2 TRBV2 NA TGTGCCAGCAGTCCACGAGCGGGAGGGTTCCAAAGCATTCAGTACTTC CASSPRAGGFQSIQYF
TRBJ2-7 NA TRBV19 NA TGTGCCAGTAGTCCCGATGTCAAGAGCTCCTACGAGCAGTACTTC CASSPDVKSSYEQYF
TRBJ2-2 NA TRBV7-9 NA TGTGCCAGCAGCCATACCACTTTCCGGGGCGGGGAGCTGTTTTTT CASSHTTFRGGELFF
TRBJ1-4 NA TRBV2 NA TGTGCCAGCAGTGAACAGTGGAGTGAAAAACTGTTTTTT CASSEQWSEKLFF
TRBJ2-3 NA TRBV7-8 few TGTGCCAGCAGCCCGACGACGGGAACTCAAACAGATACGCAGTATTTT CASSPTTGTQTDTQYF
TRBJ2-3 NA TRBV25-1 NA TGTGCCAGCAGTGATATGCGGGACACAGATACGCAGTATTTT CASSDMRDTDTQYF
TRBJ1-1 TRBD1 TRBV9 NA TGTGCCAGCGGTGCGGGGACAGCAAACACTGAAGCTTTCTTT CASGAGTANTEAFF
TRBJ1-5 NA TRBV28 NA TGTGCCAGCAGTTCCCGACATGTTAATCAGCCCCAGCATTTT CASSSRHVNQPQHF
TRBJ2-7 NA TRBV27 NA TGTGCCAGCAGCTTAGTAGCGGAAAAGGGTGGCTCGTACTTC CASSLVAEKGGSYF
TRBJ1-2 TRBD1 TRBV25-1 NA TGTGCCAGCAGCTCACGGGACAGGGGGAACTATGGCTACACCTTC CASSSRDRGNYGYTF
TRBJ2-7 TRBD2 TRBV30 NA TGTGCCCGTCTCCTACGGGAGGGAGTATCCTACGAGCAGTACTTC CARLLREGVSYEQYF
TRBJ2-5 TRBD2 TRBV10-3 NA TGTGCCATCAGTGTGGGAGGGGCCCAGTACTTC CAISVGGAQYF
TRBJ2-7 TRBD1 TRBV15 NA TGTGCCACCAGCAGGGAACCTGGACAGGTCTACGAGCAGTACTTC CATSREPGQVYEQYF
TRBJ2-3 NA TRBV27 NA TGTGCCAGCAGTTTAAGGGAGACAGATACGCAGTATTTT CASSLRETDTQYF
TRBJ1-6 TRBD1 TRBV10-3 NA TGTGCCATCAGTGAGACAGGGGGCACGTATCATTCACCCCTCCACTTT CAISETGGTYHSPLHF
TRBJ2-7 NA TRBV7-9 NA TGTGCCAGCAGCTTGGCGGGGACGACCTACGAGCAGTACTTC CASSLAGTTYEQYF
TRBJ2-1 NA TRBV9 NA TGTGCCAGCAGCGTAGGACTATTTGATGAGCAGTTCTTC CASSVGLFDEQFF